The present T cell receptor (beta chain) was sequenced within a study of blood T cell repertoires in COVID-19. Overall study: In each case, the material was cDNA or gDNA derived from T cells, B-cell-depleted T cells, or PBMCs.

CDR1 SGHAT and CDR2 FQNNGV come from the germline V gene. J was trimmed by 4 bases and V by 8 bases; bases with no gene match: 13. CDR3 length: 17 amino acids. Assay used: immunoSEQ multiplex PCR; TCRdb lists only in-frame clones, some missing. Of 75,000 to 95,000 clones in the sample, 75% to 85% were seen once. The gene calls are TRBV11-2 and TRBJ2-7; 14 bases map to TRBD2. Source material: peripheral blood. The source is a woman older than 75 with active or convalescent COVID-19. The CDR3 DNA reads TGTGCCAGCCAACGATCGGGACTAGCGGGGGAACGTTACGAGCAGTACTTC. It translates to CASQRSGLAGERYEQYF. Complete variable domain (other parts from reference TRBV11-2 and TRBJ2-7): EAGVAQSPRYKIIEKRQSVAFWCNPISGHATLYWYQQILGQGPKLLIQFQNNGVVDDSQLPKDRFSAERLKGVDSTLKIQPAKLEDSAVYLCASQRSGLAGERYEQYFGPGTRLTVT.